This TCR beta chain was identified in a study of T cells in Graves' hyperthyroidism and ophthalmopathy. The table lists this clonotype with many counts. Exclusion criteria comprised uncontrolled infection, other autoimmune disease, pregnancy or lactation. The source material, RNA transcripts, was used to amplify TCR beta CDR3 regions. TCR CDR3 regions were first amplified by RT-PCR with HTBI primers. TCRdb re-called the multiplex PCR reads with MiXCR, one entry per CDR3 protein. The data show hundreds of thousands of distinct CDR3 sequences, 15% to 17% seen once. The receptor was isolated from a woman between 18 and 30 years old with Graves' hyperthyroidism. Sequenced input: blood.

The CDR3, as DNA: TGTGCCAGCAGGACTGGGACTCTTGCTGGAAACACCATATATTTT. Its protein product is CASRTGTLAGNTIYF. J is TRBJ1-3 and V is TRBV12-3 or TRBV12-4; D is possibly TRBD1 (5 bases). The CDR3 consists of 15 residues. V was clipped by 6 bases and J by 2 bases, with 14 bases between them.